The 10 T cell receptor beta chains below were found in one sample sequenced in a study of cytomegalovirus exposure and HLA in healthy donors. Primers included in the PCR were 60 Vbeta and 13 Jbeta primers. TCRdb's copy holds only in-frame clones and misses some; the assay was immunoSEQ multiplex PCR. The sample includes 150,000 to 200,000 clones, 84% seen only once; the top ten take 0.2% to 0.3%. Material for sequencing was PBMCs. The source is a boy aged 5-17 years in good health and CMV-seronegative.

This chain's CDR3 is CASSERLTGVPNTEAFF. The CDR3 bases are TGTGCCAGCAGTGAAAGGTTAACAGGGGTCCCGAACACTGAAGCTTTCTTT. The V and J genes are TRBV6-1 and TRBJ1-1; TRBD1 matches 7 bases. The CDR3 has 17 residues. Germline V gives CDR1 MNHNS, CDR2 SASEGT. V lost 2 bases to trimming and J lost 1 base; unmatched junction nucleotides: 10.

J is TRBJ1-5 and V is TRBV7-8, with no clear D. Looked up from germline, CDR1 is SGHVS and CDR2 is FQNEAQ. With 1 base removed from V and 6 bases from J, the gap between germline ends came to 13 bases. This CDR3 spans 15 amino acids. CDR3 in amino acids: CASSLGSGPGQPQHF. The DNA for the CDR3 is TGTGCCAGCAGCTTAGGTTCAGGCCCCGGTCAGCCCCAGCATTTT.

V gene TRBV5-5 combines with J gene TRBJ1-1, with a possible D match to TRBD1 (6 bases). The germline V gene encodes CDR1 SGHKS and CDR2 YYEKEE (reference sequence). V was cut by 3 bases and J by 0 bases, with 15 bases left in between. The CDR3 runs 16 residues. In DNA form, the CDR3 reads TGTGCCAGCAGCTACGTGGCAGGGGTTGTGAACACTGAAGCTTTCTTT. Protein: CASSYVAGVVNTEAFF. Looking up the rest from reference TRBV5-5 and TRBJ1-1 gives the full variable domain: DAGVTQSPTHLIKTRGQQVTLRCSPISGHKSVSWYQQVLGQGPQFIFQYYEKEERGRGNFPDRFSARQFPNYSSELNVNALLLGDSALYLCASSYVAGVVNTEAFFGQGTRLTVV.

This chain links TRBV9 with TRBJ1-2; D is possibly TRBD1 (6 bases). The CDR3 spans 15 residues. The germline V gene has CDR1 SGDLS and CDR2 YYNGEE. Trimming cost V 2 bases and J 4 bases, with 15 bases left between them. The CDR3: CASSVNRGGRYGYTF. For the CDR3, the DNA is TGTGCCAGCAGCGTCAATAGGGGGGGACGCTATGGCTACACCTTC.

The DNA for the CDR3 is TGTGCCAGCAGTGAAGCGCAGTCCTACGAGCAGTACTTC. Encoded protein: CASSEAQSYEQYF. V gene TRBV6-1 combines with J gene TRBJ2-7; D is uncertain. Trimming left V 0 bases short and J 1 base short, with 4 bases between. Germline CDR1 MNHNS, CDR2 SASEGT. The CDR3 sequence is 13 residues long.

V and J are TRBV25-1 and TRBJ2-2, with D unresolved. V dropped 6 bases and J dropped 4 bases, with 12 bases sitting between them. The CDR3 covers 14 residues. CDR1 and CDR2 from the germline V gene are MGHDK and SYGVNS. The CDR3 DNA reads as TGTGCCAGCAGATTAGACACCGGCACCGGGGAGCTGTTTTTT. Translating gives CASRLDTGTGELFF.

Only one count was recorded for this clone. The gene calls are TRBV2 and TRBJ1-5; the D gene is possibly TRBD1 (5 bases). The CDR3 is 13 residues long. Trimming stripped 4 bases from V and 7 bases from J, with 11 bases between. CDR1 is SNHLY and CDR2 is FYNNEI in the germline V gene. Written as DNA, the CDR3 is TGTGCCAGCAGTGTGCAGGGAAGGCAGCCCCAGCATTTT. Residues: CASSVQGRQPQHF. The whole variable domain, remainder taken from reference TRBV2 and TRBJ1-5, is EPEVTQTPSHQVTQMGQEVILRCVPISNHLYFYWYRQILGQKVEFLVSFYNNEISEKSEIFDDQFSVERPDGSNFTLKIRSTKLEDSAMYFCASSVQGRQPQHFGDGTRLSIL.

This clone was detected once. The CDR3 protein is CATDRRTEAFF. The DNA of the CDR3 is TGTGCCACCGACAGGAGGACTGAAGCTTTCTTT. The chain joins TRBV6-1 to TRBJ1-1, with TRBD1 as a possible D gene (6 bases). Trimming took off 10 bases at V and 5 bases at J, with 11 bases between the two ends. Germline CDR1 and CDR2: MNHNS and SASEGT. The CDR3 totals 11 residues.

This sequence joins TRBV5-4 and TRBJ2-7, with TRBD1 matching 7 bases. V gave up 0 bases and J gave up 5 bases; unmatched junction bases: 8. Per the germline V gene, CDR1 is SGHNT and CDR2 is YYREEE (reference sequence). This CDR3 comprises 15 residues. The CDR3 here is CASSLEPDRVNEQYF. The CDR3 region has the DNA TGTGCCAGCAGCTTGGAACCCGACAGGGTTAACGAGCAGTACTTC.

This chain links TRBV15 with TRBJ1-1; weak D call: TRBD1 (5 bases). V was clipped by 3 bases and J by 4 bases, with 9 bases between them. CDR3 size: 13 residues. Germline-derived CDR1 and CDR2 are LNHNV and YYDKDF (reference sequence). This CDR3 reads CATSSRQGTEAFF. The CDR3 nucleotides are TGTGCCACCAGCAGCCGCCAGGGCACTGAAGCTTTCTTT.